The 32 T cell receptor beta chains below all came from one sample that was sequenced in a study of beta chain features in type 1 diabetes (dated by TCRdb to the late 2010s). General findings and caveats noted by the study authors: Type 1 diabetes patients showed a moderate but significant shortening of TCRB CDR3 length in all four CD4+ subsets.

These receptors' targets are unknown. Library preparation used the immunoSEQ multiplex PCR assay. The entire amount of isolated RNA was reverse transcribed using the High Capacity cDNA Reverse Transcription Kit, so the sequenced TCRB transcripts were expressed ones. Not all clones reach the TCRdb copy of this immuneACCESS table, which keeps in-frame sequences only. Checked studies attribute under half of the gap to unresolved V genes and leave the rest unexplained. The sample table shows 600,000 to 700,000 clones, and around an eighth are seen once. The ten largest clonotypes hold around 0.12% of the sample. Sequencing was performed on naive CD4+ T cells from blood. The intended sense of this specimen's cell subset or site label: true naive CD4+ T cells. The source is a man younger than 45 with type 1 diabetes.

Worth noting for this clone: Other DNA sequences of this sample code for an identical CDR3. The chain joins TRBV5-6 to TRBJ1-2; D remains ambiguous. Germline V gene lookup returns CDR1 SGHDT and CDR2 YYEEEE. The CDR3 is 12 residues long. Deletions cut 0 bases from V and 7 bases from J, with 7 bases between. In DNA form, the CDR3 reads TGTGCCAGCAGCTTGGCTCAAGGTGGCTACACCTTC. It encodes CASSLAQGGYTF.

This clone was seen more than once but under ten times. This chain joins TRBV14 and TRBJ2-1; the match to TRBD2 covers 10 bases. Germline loops: CDR1 SGHDN, CDR2 FVKESK. With V trimmed by 2 bases and J by 3 bases, 4 bases remained unmatched. The CDR3 sequence is 16 residues long. CDR3 nucleotide sequence: TGTGCCAGCAGCCAAATCAGGACTAGCGGCTACAATGAGCAGTTCTTC. As protein: CASSQIRTSGYNEQFF. The whole variable domain, filled in from reference TRBV14 and TRBJ2-1, reads EAGVTQFPSHSVIEKGQTVTLRCDPISGHDNLYWYRRVMGKEIKFLLHFVKESKQDESGMPNNRFLAERTGGTYSTLKVQPAELEDSGVYFCASSQIRTSGYNEQFFGPGTRLTVL.

The chain combines TRBV5-6 with TRBJ2-6; no clear D. Trimming took off 2 bases at V and 0 bases at J, with 6 bases between the two ends. Germline V gene sequence: CDR1 SGHDT, CDR2 YYEEEE. This CDR3 contains 15 residues. The CDR3 is CASSFWSSGANVLTF. In DNA, the CDR3 is TGTGCCAGCAGCTTCTGGTCCTCTGGGGCCAACGTCCTGACTTTC.

The V gene is TRBV5-4, the J gene TRBJ1-2; no definite D call. Between the trimmed V and J ends, which lost 0 bases and 4 bases, there was a span of 4 bases. Germline V gene data show CDR1 as SGHNT and CDR2 as YYREEE (reference sequence). The CDR3 has 12 residues. The CDR3 loop is CASSLGTYGYTF. CDR3 DNA sequence: TGTGCCAGCAGCTTGGGGACCTATGGCTACACCTTC.

In this sample, this clone turned up a few times. The rearrangement joins TRBV29-1 to TRBJ1-6; no clear D. This CDR3 is built from 13 residues. Germline lookup yields CDR1 SQVTM and CDR2 ANQGSEA. Deletions cut 5 bases from V and 2 bases from J, with 7 bases between. As DNA, the CDR3 is TGCAGCGTTAGTGACACCTATAATTCACCCCTCCACTTT. The encoded protein is CSVSDTYNSPLHF. Using reference TRBV29-1 and TRBJ1-6 for the parts outside the CDR3, the full variable domain is SAVISQKPSRDICQRGTSLTIQCQVDSQVTMMFWYRQQPGQSLTLIATANQGSEATYESGFVIDKFPISRPNLTFSTLTVSNMSPEDSSIYLCSVSDTYNSPLHFGNGTRLTVT.

The chain links TRBV29-1 to TRBJ1-2; D gene ambiguous. V was trimmed by 5 bases and J by 1 base, leaving 14 bases between them. Germline CDR1 and CDR2: SQVTM and ANQGSEA. The CDR3 is made up of 14 amino acids. CDR3 sequence (DNA): TGCAGCGTTCATCCCGGAACCGTTAACTATGGCTACACCTTC. It codes for CSVHPGTVNYGYTF.

The table lists this clone with a few counts. V and J are TRBV6-4 and TRBJ2-1; D is tentatively TRBD1 or TRBD2 (5 bases each). V was cut by 1 base and J by 4 bases, with 14 bases left in between. Germline CDR1 MRHNA, CDR2 SNTAGT. The CDR3 is made up of 16 amino acids. The CDR3 nucleotides read TGTGCCAGCAGTGACTATCCGGGGCTAACTTACAATGAGCAGTTCTTC. Amino acids: CASSDYPGLTYNEQFF.

The chain carries TRBV25-1 and TRBJ2-7; a possible D gene is TRBD1 (5 bases). V lost 3 bases to trimming and J lost 0 bases, with 9 bases between them. Germline values: CDR1 MGHDK, CDR2 SYGVNS. CDR3 length: 14 residues. Written as DNA, the CDR3 is TGTGCCAGCAGTGATCCAGGGAACTCCTACGAGCAGTACTTC. It translates to CASSDPGNSYEQYF.

The chain employs TRBV29-1 and TRBJ2-3; D possibly corresponds to TRBD2 (6 bases). V was pared by 7 bases and J by 4 bases, with 21 bases between. There are 15 residues in the CDR3. In germline, CDR1 is SQVTM, CDR2 ANQGSEA. CDR3 in DNA: TGCAGCGCAGAGGACTCGGGCAGGAGGGCAGATACGCAGTATTTT. Residues: CSAEDSGRRADTQYF.

The V call is TRBV28, the J call TRBJ1-4; maybe TRBD1 (5 bases). V shed 6 bases and J shed 8 bases, with 22 bases lying between them. From germline, CDR1 is MDHEN and CDR2 SYDVKM. The CDR3 runs 16 residues. Here the CDR3 DNA reads TGTGCCAGCAGCCCAGTGGGGCTGGGGGAAGGGGAAAAACTGTTTTTT. Translated: CASSPVGLGEGEKLFF.

The chain has TRBV5-1 and TRBJ1-6, with a tentative D call TRBD1 (5 bases). Germline CDR1 is SGHRS and CDR2 is YFSETQ. The V gene lost 0 bases and the J gene lost 3 bases, with 13 bases spanning the gap. The CDR3 consists of 17 residues. The CDR3: CASSLAPQGNYNSPLHF. The CDR3 DNA is TGCGCCAGCAGCTTGGCCCCCCAGGGAAACTATAATTCACCCCTCCACTTT.

The chain links TRBV29-1 to TRBJ2-4; TRBD1 matches 8 bases. Trimming took 6 bases from V and 5 from J; bases not matched to a gene: 6. This CDR3 is built from 13 residues. CDR1 and CDR2 (germline): SQVTM, ANQGSEA. The CDR3 bases are TGCAGCGTCCTGACAGGGGACCAAAACATTCAGTACTTC. As protein: CSVLTGDQNIQYF.

This clone has only a few counts. The chain links TRBV4-1 to TRBJ1-6; D remains ambiguous. Germline-derived CDR1 and CDR2 are MGHRA and YSYEKL. V lost 1 base and J 0 bases, leaving 4 bases between the germline ends. The CDR3 extends over 15 amino acids. The CDR3 DNA sequence: TGCGCCAGCAGCCAAGGACTCTCCTATAATTCACCCCTCCACTTT. Residues: CASSQGLSYNSPLHF.

With regard to this clone: Other DNA variants within this sample encode the same CDR3. CDR3 region: CASSGQGGTGELFF. The CDR3 DNA reads as TGTGCCAGCAGCGGACAGGGAGGCACCGGGGAGCTGTTTTTT. This chain uses TRBV2 with TRBJ2-2, with TRBD1 matching over 8 bases. Germline loops: CDR1 SNHLY, CDR2 FYNNEI. Losses at the gene ends were 6 bases for V and 4 bases for J; bases not matched to a gene: 4. The CDR3 has 14 residues.

Comment on this clone: The identical CDR3 is also encoded by other nucleotide sequences in the sample. The gene calls are TRBV18 and TRBJ2-3; no definite D call. The V end was cut by 0 bases, the J end by 3 bases, with 4 bases between. CDR1 is KGHSH, CDR2 LQKENI, per germline. This CDR3 region has 13 residues. For the CDR3, the DNA is TGTGCCAGCTCACCACCGGGGACAGATACGCAGTATTTT. Translation gives CASSPPGTDTQYF.

This clone was detected a few times. The V call is TRBV5-8, the J call TRBJ2-7; D gene unclear. Deletions cut 1 base from V and 2 bases from J, with 10 bases between. CDR3 size: 14 residues. CDR1 SGHTS and CDR2 YDEGEE come from the germline V gene. CDR3 protein: CASSLSFSTYEQYF. The CDR3 DNA reads TGTGCCAGCAGCTTGTCGTTCAGTACCTACGAGCAGTACTTC.

There are a few counts of this clone. The rearrangement uses TRBV2 and TRBJ1-2; maybe TRBD1 (6 bases). This CDR3 region has 12 residues. Germline V gene sequence: CDR1 SNHLY, CDR2 FYNNEI. V shed 7 bases and J shed 5 bases, with 11 bases lying between them. The CDR3 here is CASTGERYGYTF. CDR3 sequence (DNA): TGTGCCAGCACAGGGGAGAGGTATGGCTACACCTTC. Complete variable domain (other parts from reference TRBV2 and TRBJ1-2): EPEVTQTPSHQVTQMGQEVILRCVPISNHLYFYWYRQILGQKVEFLVSFYNNEISEKSEIFDDQFSVERPDGSNFTLKIRSTKLEDSAMYFCASTGERYGYTFGSGTRLTVV.

The CDR3, as DNA: TGTGCCAGCAGCTTAGGGTCTAGTTGGCAAGAGACCCAGTACTTC. The encoded protein is CASSLGSSWQETQYF. The V call is TRBV7-8, the J call TRBJ2-5; D not resolved. There are 15 residues in the CDR3. CDR1 and CDR2 (germline): SGHVS, FQNEAQ. V was shortened by 1 base and J by 2 bases, with 11 bases between the two germline ends.

The J gene is TRBJ2-5, the V gene TRBV4-2; 9 nucleotides align to TRBD2. Trimming removed 3 bases from V and 5 bases from J; junction bases left unmatched: 7. The germline gives CDR1 LGHNA, CDR2 YNFKEQ. CDR3 length: 15 residues. The CDR3 DNA reads as TGTGCCAGCAGCCAGAGTAGCGGGGGTGATGAGACCCAGTACTTC. It yields the protein CASSQSSGGDETQYF.

The chain combines TRBV10-3 with TRBJ2-7; 7 nucleotides agree with TRBD1. This CDR3 is built from 16 residues. CDR1 and CDR2 from the germline V gene are ENHRY and SYGVKD. V trimming: 4 bases; J trimming: 0 bases; junction bases outside the gene matches: 9. The CDR3 reads CAISAFGQGDSYEQYF. The CDR3 DNA is TGTGCCATCAGTGCCTTTGGGCAGGGGGACTCCTACGAGCAGTACTTC.

This clone appeared once. This chain joins TRBV11-3 and TRBJ2-3; TRBD2 matches at 11 bases. J gave up 4 bases and V 5 bases, and 8 bases lay outside the gene matches. This CDR3 is 16 amino acids long. Germline V gene lookup returns CDR1 SGHNT and CDR2 YENEEA. The CDR3 region is CASSRRLAGSADTQYF. The CDR3 DNA is TGTGCCAGCAGCCGGAGACTAGCGGGGTCTGCAGATACGCAGTATTTT. The variable domain in full, completed from reference TRBV11-3 and TRBJ2-3, reads EAGVVQSPRYKIIEKKQPVAFWCNPISGHNTLYWYLQNLGQGPELLIRYENEEAVDDSQLPKDRFSAERLKGVDSTLKIQPAELGDSAVYLCASSRRLAGSADTQYFGPGTRLTVL.

The chain has TRBV29-1 and TRBJ2-1; D unclear. Looked up from germline, CDR1 is SQVTM and CDR2 is ANQGSEA. The CDR3 covers 12 residues. Trimming cost V 1 base and J 3 bases, with 4 bases left between them. CDR3 sequence reads: CSVEGGYNEQFF. The CDR3 DNA sequence: TGCAGCGTTGAAGGGGGCTACAATGAGCAGTTCTTC.

The genes are TRBV25-1 and TRBJ2-3, with a weak D call TRBD2 (6 bases). CDR1 MGHDK and CDR2 SYGVNS come from the germline V gene. There are 16 residues in the CDR3. Trimming took off 3 bases at V and 5 bases at J, with 18 bases between the two ends. Here the CDR3 reads CASSDPQGRYRDTQYF. The CDR3 bases are TGTGCCAGCAGTGATCCTCAAGGGAGGTATCGAGATACGCAGTATTTT.

There are a few counts of this clone. The V call is TRBV6-5, the J call TRBJ1-2; D is unclear. The CDR3 consists of 14 residues. Germline lookup yields CDR1 MNHEY and CDR2 SVGAGI. The ends were cut back, 4 bases at V and 0 bases at J, with 9 bases in the middle. The CDR3 DNA follows: TGTGCCAGCAGTTCCCTGGGTCCTAACTATGGCTACACCTTC. Its translation: CASSSLGPNYGYTF.

The chain couples TRBV7-8 to TRBJ1-2; D is possibly TRBD1 (5 bases). Looked up from germline, CDR1 is SGHVS and CDR2 is FQNEAQ. With 1 base removed from V and 3 bases from J, the gap between germline ends came to 12 bases. This CDR3 has 15 amino acids. The CDR3 bases are TGTGCCAGCAGCTTAGTGGGACCTGAGCACTATGGCTACACCTTC. Its translation: CASSLVGPEHYGYTF.

V and J are TRBV4-1 and TRBJ2-5; D may be TRBD2 (7 bases). CDR3 size: 16 residues. V lost 1 base and J lost 4, with 16 bases in between. Germline CDR1 reads MGHRA; CDR2 reads YSYEKL. CDR3 bases: TGCGCCAGCAGCCAAGCTGAAGGGGGGGATCTAGAGACCCAGTACTTC. Its protein product is CASSQAEGGDLETQYF.

The chain joins TRBV2 to TRBJ1-4, with D hard to call. Germline assignment: CDR1 SNHLY and CDR2 FYNNEI. The CDR3 sequence is 14 residues long. The germline V and J ends were trimmed by 8 bases and 5 bases, with 15 bases remaining between them. CDR3 region: CASGQQLPNEKLFF. The CDR3 nucleotides read TGTGCCAGCGGCCAGCAGCTACCAAATGAAAAACTGTTTTTT.

The rearrangement links TRBV7-2 to TRBJ2-7; perhaps D is TRBD1 or TRBD2 (6 bases each). The CDR3 is 14 residues long. Germline V gene data show CDR1 as SGHTA and CDR2 as FQGNSA. Deletions cut 5 bases from V and 5 bases from J, with 16 bases between. The CDR3: CASSPRGALNEQYF. In DNA, the CDR3 is TGTGCCAGCAGCCCAAGGGGGGCTCTGAACGAGCAGTACTTC.

V is TRBV19 and J is TRBJ2-5; TRBD2 matches 8 bases. This CDR3 has 15 residues. With 3 bases clipped from V and 4 bases from J, the junction kept 7 bases outside the gene matches. Germline lookup yields CDR1 LNHDA and CDR2 SQIVND (reference sequence). The CDR3, as DNA: TGTGCCAGTAGTATTACGGCGGGGGGTGGAGAGACCCAGTACTTC. It is translated as CASSITAGGGETQYF.

This clone appeared a few times. This chain links TRBV7-2 with TRBJ2-7; possibly TRBD1 or TRBD2 for D (5 bases each). Germline V gene lookup returns CDR1 SGHTA and CDR2 FQGNSA. The V end was cut by 3 bases, the J end by 0 bases, with 12 bases between. This CDR3 is built from 15 residues. The CDR3: CASSFRGGPSYEQYF. The DNA of the CDR3 is TGTGCCAGCAGCTTTCGGGGCGGGCCCTCCTACGAGCAGTACTTC.

This clone has just a few counts. J is TRBJ1-3 and V is TRBV11-2; no firm D call. The CDR3 runs to 12 residues. V gave up 6 bases and J gave up 1 base, with 4 bases separating them. From germline, CDR1 is SGHAT and CDR2 FQNNGV. The CDR3 is CASRGSGNTIYF. CDR3 coding DNA: TGTGCCAGCAGGGGTTCTGGAAACACCATATATTTT.

The rearrangement joins TRBV7-2 to TRBJ2-3; weak D call: TRBD2 (6 bases). The V gene's germline CDR1 is SGHTA and CDR2 FQGNSA. V was pared by 5 bases and J by 6 bases, with 18 bases between. This CDR3 is built from 15 residues. The CDR3 is CASSPVKRAWDTQYF. The CDR3 DNA is TGTGCCAGCAGCCCCGTCAAGCGGGCGTGGGATACGCAGTATTTT.